The clone carrying this TCR beta chain was observed once. This specimen comes from a study of blood T cell repertoires in COVID-19. The wider study: Italy, Spain and the United States were the sources of the convalescent and acute COVID-19 samples.

Original analysis: Reference gene primers were amplified, and this amplification served to estimate nucleated cell counts. Assay used: immunoSEQ multiplex PCR; TCRdb lists only in-frame clones, some missing. Clonal size and the V and J genes are those of that table, whereas D and trimming came from the DNA. The table shows about 35,000 clones, with 80% to 90% occurring only once. Germline lookup yields CDR1 KGHSH and CDR2 LQKENI. Trimming cost V 2 bases and J 2 bases; bases outside gene matches: 5. CDR3 length: 16 amino acids. The sequenced material came from peripheral blood. The TCR comes from a human donor in a cohort sampled during active COVID-19. The rearrangement links TRBV18 to TRBJ2-2, with TRBD2 matching 7 bases. The CDR3 DNA is TGTGCCAGCTCACCATCCCTAGCGGAAAACACCGGGGAGCTGTTTTTT. Translating it yields CASSPSLAENTGELFF.